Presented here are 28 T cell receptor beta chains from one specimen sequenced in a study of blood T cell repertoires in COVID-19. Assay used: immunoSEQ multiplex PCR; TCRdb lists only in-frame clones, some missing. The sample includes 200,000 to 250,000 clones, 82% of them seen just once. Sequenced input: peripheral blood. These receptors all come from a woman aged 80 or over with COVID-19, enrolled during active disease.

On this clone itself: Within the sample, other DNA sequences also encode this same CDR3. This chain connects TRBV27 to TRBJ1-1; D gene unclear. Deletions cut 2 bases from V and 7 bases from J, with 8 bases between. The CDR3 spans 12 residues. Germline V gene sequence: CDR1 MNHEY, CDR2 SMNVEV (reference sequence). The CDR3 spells CASSLGRGEAFF. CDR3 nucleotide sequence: TGTGCCAGCAGTTTAGGAAGAGGTGAAGCTTTCTTT.

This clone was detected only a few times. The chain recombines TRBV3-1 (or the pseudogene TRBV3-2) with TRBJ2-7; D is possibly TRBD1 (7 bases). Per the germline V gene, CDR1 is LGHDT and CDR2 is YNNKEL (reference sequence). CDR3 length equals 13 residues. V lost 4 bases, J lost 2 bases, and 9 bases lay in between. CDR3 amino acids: CASSRGTAYEQYF. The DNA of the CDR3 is TGTGCCAGCAGCCGCGGGACAGCCTACGAGCAGTACTTC.

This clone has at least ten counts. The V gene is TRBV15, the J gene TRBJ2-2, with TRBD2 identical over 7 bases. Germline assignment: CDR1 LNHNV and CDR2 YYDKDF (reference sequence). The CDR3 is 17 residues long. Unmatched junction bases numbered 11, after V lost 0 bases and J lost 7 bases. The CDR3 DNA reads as TGTGCCACCAGCAGAGATCCAAGGGGAGGGAGCATCGGGGAGCTGTTTTTT. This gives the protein CATSRDPRGGSIGELFF. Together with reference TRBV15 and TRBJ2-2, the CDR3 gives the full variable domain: DAMVIQNPRYQVTQFGKPVTLSCSQTLNHNVMYWYQQKSSQAPKLLFHYYDKDFNNEADTPDNFQSRRPNTSFCFLDIRSPGLGDTAMYLCATSRDPRGGSIGELFFGEGSRLTVL.

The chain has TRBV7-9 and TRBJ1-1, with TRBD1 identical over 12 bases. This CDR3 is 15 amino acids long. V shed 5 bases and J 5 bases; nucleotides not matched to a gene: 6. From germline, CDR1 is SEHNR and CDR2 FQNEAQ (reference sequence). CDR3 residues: CASSTGQGAWTEAFF. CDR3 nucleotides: TGTGCCAGCAGCACGGGACAGGGGGCATGGACTGAAGCTTTCTTT.

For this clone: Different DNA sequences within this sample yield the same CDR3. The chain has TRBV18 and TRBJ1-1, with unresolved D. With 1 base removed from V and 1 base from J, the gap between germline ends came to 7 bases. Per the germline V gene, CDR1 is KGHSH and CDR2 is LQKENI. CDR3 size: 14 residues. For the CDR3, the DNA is TGTGCCAGCTCACCACGCCCGGGGAACACTGAAGCTTTCTTT. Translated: CASSPRPGNTEAFF.

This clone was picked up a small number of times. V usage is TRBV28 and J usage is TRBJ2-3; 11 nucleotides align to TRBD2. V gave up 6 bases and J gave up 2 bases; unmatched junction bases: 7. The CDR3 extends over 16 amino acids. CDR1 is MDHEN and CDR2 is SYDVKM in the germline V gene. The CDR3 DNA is TGTGCCAGCAGCTACGGGACTAGCGGCAACACAGATACGCAGTATTTT. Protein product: CASSYGTSGNTDTQYF.

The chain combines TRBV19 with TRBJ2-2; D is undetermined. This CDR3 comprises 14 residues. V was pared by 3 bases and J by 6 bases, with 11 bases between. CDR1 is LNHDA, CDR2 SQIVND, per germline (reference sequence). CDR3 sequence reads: CASSMERVAGELFF. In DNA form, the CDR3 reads TGTGCCAGTAGTATGGAACGGGTGGCCGGGGAGCTGTTTTTT.

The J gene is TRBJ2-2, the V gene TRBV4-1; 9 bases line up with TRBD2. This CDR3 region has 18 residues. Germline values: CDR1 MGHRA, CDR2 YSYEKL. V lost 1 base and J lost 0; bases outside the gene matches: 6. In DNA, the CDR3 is TGCGCCAGCAGCCAAGCGGCCGGACTAGCGACGAACACCGGGGAGCTGTTTTTT. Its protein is CASSQAAGLATNTGELFF.

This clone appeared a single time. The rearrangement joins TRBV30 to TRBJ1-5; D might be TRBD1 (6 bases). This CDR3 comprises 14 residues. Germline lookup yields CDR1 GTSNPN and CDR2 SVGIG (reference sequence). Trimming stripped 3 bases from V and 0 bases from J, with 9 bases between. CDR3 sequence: CAWRDSYSNQPQHF. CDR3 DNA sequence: TGTGCCTGGAGGGACAGTTATAGCAATCAGCCCCAGCATTTT.

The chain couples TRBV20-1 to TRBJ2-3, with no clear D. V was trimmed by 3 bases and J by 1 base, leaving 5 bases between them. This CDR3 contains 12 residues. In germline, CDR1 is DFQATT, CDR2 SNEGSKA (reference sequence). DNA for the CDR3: TGCAGTGCTAGTTATGGCACAGATACGCAGTATTTT. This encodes CSASYGTDTQYF.

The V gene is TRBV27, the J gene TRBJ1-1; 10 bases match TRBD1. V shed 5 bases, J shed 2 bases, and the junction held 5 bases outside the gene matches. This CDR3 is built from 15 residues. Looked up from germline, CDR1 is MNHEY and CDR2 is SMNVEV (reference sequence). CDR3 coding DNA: TGTGCCAGCAGTCACAGGGACAGGGGTAACACTGAAGCTTTCTTT. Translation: CASSHRDRGNTEAFF.

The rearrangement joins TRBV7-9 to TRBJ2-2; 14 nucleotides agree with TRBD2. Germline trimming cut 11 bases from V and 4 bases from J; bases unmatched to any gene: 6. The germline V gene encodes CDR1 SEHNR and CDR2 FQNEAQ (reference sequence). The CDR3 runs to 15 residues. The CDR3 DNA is TGTGCCGACGGACTAGCGGGAGGTGTCACCGGGGAGCTGTTTTTT. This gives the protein CADGLAGGVTGELFF.

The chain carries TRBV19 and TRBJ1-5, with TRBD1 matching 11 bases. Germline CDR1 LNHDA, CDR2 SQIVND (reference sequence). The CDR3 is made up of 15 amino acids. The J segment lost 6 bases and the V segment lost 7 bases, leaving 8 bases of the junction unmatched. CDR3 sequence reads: CASTPTDRGLQPQHF. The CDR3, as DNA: TGTGCCAGTACCCCAACGGACAGGGGGCTTCAGCCCCAGCATTTT.

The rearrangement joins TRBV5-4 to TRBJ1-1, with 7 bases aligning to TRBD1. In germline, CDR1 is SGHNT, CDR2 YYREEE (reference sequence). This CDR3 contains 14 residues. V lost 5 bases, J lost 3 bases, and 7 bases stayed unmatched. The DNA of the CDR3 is TGTGCCAGCAGGCCGGGACAGAGAGACACTGAAGCTTTCTTT. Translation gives CASRPGQRDTEAFF.

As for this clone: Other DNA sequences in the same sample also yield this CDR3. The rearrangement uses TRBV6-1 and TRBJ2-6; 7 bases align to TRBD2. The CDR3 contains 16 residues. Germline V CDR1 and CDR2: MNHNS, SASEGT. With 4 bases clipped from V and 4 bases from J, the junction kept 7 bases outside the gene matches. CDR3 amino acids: CASSASGGGGANVLTF. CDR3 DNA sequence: TGTGCCAGCAGTGCCTCGGGGGGTGGGGGGGCCAACGTCCTGACTTTC.

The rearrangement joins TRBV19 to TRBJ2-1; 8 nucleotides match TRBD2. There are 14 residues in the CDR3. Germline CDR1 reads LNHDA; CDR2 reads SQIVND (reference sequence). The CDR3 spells CASGTGLLWTEQFF. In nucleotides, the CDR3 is TGTGCTAGCGGGACGGGACTCCTCTGGACTGAGCAGTTCTTC.

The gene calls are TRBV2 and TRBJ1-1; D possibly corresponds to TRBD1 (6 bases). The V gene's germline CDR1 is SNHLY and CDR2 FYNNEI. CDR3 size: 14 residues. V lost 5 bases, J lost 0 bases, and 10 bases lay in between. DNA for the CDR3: TGTGCCAGCAGTCGGACAGCAATGAACACTGAAGCTTTCTTT. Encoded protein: CASSRTAMNTEAFF.

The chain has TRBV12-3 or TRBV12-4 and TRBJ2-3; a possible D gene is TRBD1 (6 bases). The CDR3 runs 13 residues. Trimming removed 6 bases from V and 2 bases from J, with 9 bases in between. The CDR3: CASRRQVTDTQYF. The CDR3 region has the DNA TGTGCCAGCAGACGACAGGTCACAGATACGCAGTATTTT.

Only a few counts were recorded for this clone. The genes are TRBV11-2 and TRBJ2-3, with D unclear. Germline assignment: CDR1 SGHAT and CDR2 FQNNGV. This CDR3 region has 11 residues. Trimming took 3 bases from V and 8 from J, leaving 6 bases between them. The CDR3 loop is CASSLSRTQYF. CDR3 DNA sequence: TGTGCCAGCAGCTTGTCCCGTACGCAGTATTTT.

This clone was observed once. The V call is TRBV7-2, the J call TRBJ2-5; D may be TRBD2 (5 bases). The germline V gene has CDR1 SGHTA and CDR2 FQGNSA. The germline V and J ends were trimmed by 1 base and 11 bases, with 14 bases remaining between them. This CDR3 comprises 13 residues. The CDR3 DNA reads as TGTGCCAGCAGCTTAGAAACTAGTGGACGACAGTACTTC. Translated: CASSLETSGRQYF.

The CDR3 DNA follows: TGTGCCAGCTCACCTCTTCCGGGACAGCAAGAGACCCAGTACTTC. Its protein product is CASSPLPGQQETQYF. J is TRBJ2-5 and V is TRBV18; 7 bases are a match to TRBD1. This CDR3 has 15 residues. V was clipped by 3 bases and J by 2 bases; unmatched bases: 6. Germline CDR1 is KGHSH and CDR2 is LQKENI. The variable domain in full, with the rest retrieved from reference TRBV18 and TRBJ2-5, is NAGVMQNPRHLVRRRGQEARLRCSPMKGHSHVYWYRQLPEEGLKFMVYLQKENIIDESGMPKERFSAEFPKEGPSILRIQQVVRGDSAAYFCASSPLPGQQETQYFGPGTRLLVL.

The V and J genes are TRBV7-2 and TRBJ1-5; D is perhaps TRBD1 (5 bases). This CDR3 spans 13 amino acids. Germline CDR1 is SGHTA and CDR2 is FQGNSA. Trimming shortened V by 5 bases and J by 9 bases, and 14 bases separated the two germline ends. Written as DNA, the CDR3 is TGTGCCAGCAGCCAATTCCAGGGTAGGCCCCAGCATTTT. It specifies CASSQFQGRPQHF.

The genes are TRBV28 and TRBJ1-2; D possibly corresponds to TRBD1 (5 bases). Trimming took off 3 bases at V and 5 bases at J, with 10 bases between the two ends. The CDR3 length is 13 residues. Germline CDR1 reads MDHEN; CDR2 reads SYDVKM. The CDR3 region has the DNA TGTGCCAGCAGTTTGGAGGGGACTTATGGCTACACCTTC. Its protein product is CASSLEGTYGYTF.

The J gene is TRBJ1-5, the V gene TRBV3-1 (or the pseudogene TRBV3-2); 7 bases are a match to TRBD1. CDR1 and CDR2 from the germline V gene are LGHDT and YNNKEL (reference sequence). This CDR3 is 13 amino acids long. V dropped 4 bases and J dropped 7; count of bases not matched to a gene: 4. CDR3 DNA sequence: TGTGCCAGCAGCCTCGCAGGGGGACAGCCCCAGCATTTT. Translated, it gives CASSLAGGQPQHF.

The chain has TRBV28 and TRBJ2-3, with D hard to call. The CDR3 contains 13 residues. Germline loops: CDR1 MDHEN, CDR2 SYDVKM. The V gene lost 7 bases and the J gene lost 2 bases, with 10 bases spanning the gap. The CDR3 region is CASIATSTDTQYF. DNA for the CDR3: TGTGCCAGCATTGCCACTTCCACAGATACGCAGTATTTT.

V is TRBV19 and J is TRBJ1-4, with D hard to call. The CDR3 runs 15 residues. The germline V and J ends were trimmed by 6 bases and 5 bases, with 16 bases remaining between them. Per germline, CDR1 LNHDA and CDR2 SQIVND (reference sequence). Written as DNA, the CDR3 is TGTGCCAGTAGCCCCCGGTTGGGCCTGAATGAAAAACTGTTTTTT. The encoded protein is CASSPRLGLNEKLFF.

CDR3 residues: CAVQSPENIQYF. The CDR3 region has the DNA TGTGCCGTACAATCGCCAGAAAACATTCAGTACTTC. This chain joins TRBV10-3 and TRBJ2-4; no clear D. The CDR3 covers 12 residues. Trimming removed 11 bases from V and 5 bases from J, with 13 bases in between. Looked up from germline, CDR1 is ENHRY and CDR2 is SYGVKD.

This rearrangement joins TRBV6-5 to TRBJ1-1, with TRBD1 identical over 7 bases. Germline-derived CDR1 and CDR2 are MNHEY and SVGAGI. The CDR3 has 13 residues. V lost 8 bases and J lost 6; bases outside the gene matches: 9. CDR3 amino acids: CASFRGGRAEAFF. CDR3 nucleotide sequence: TGTGCCAGCTTCCGAGGGGGCAGAGCTGAAGCTTTCTTT.